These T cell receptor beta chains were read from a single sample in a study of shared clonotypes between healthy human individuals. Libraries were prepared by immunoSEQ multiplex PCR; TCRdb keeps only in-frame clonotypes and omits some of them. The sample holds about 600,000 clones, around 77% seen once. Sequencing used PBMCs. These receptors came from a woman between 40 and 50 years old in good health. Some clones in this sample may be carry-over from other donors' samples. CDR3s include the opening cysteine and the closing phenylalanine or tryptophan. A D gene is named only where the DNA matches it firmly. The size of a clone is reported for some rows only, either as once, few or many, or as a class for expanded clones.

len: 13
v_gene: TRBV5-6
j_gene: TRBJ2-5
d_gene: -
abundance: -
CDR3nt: TGTGCCAGCAGCTTCAAGGGTCGAGAGACCCAGTACTTC
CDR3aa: CASSFKGRETQYF

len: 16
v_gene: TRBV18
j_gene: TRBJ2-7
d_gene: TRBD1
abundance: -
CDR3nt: TGTGCCAGCTCACCGAACCCCGGGACAGGAATTTACGAGCAGTACTTC
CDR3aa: CASSPNPGTGIYEQYF

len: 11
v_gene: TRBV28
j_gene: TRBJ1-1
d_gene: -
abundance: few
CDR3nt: TGTGCCAGCAACTTTAACACTGAAGCTTTCTTT
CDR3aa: CASNFNTEAFF

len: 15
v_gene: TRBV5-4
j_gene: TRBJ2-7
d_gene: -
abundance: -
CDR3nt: TGTGCCAGCAGCTTGGATGCGGGATTTTCCTACGAGCAGTACTTC
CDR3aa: CASSLDAGFSYEQYF

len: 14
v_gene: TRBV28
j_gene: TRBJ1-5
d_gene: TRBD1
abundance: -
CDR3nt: TGTGCCAGCGGGACAGCTCCTAGCAATCAGCCCCAGCATTTT
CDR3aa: CASGTAPSNQPQHF

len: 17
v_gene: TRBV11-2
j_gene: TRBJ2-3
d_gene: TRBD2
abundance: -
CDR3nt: TGTGCCAGCAGAAAGCTAGCGGGAGTCTGGGGCACAGATACGCAGTATTTT
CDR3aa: CASRKLAGVWGTDTQYF

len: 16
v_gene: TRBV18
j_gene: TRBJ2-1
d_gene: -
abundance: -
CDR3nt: TGTGCCAGCTCACCATTCGGGGCGGGAACCTACAATGAGCAGTTCTTC
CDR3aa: CASSPFGAGTYNEQFF

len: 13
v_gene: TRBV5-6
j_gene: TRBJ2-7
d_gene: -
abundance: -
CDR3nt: TGTGCCAGCAGCTTGGGCAGTCCCTACGAGCAGTACTTC
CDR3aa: CASSLGSPYEQYF

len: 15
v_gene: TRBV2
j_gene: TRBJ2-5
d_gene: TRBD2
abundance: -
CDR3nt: TGTGCCAGCAGTATACTAGCGGGAGCCCCGGGGACCCAGTACTTC
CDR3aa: CASSILAGAPGTQYF

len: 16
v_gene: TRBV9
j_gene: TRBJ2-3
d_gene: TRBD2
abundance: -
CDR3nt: TGTGCCAGCAGCGTAGGGTCTAGCGGGAGGGCAGATACGCAGTATTTT
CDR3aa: CASSVGSSGRADTQYF

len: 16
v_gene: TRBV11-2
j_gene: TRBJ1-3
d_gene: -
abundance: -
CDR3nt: TGTGCCAGCAGCTTAGGATTTGGGTTCTCTGGAAACACCATATATTTT
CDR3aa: CASSLGFGFSGNTIYF

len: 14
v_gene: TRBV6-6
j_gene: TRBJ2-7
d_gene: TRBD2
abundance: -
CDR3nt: TGTGCCAGCGGCCTAGCGGGCCTCTCCTACGAGCAGTACTTC
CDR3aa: CASGLAGLSYEQYF

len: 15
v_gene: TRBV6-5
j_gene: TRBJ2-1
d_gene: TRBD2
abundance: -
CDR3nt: TGTGCCAGCAGCAGCGGGGCGCCCGGGCGCGATGAGCAGTTCTTC
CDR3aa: CASSSGAPGRDEQFF

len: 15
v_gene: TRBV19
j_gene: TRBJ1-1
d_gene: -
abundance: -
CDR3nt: TGTGCCAGTAGTATACAACAGGCCCGTACCACTGAAGCTTTCTTT
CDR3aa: CASSIQQARTTEAFF

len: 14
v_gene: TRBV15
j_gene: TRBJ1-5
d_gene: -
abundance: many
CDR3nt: TGTGCCACCAGCAGAGATCGGGACAATCAGCCCCAGCATTTT
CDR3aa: CATSRDRDNQPQHF

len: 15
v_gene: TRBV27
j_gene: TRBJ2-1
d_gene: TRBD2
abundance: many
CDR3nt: TGTGCCAGCAGTTTAGGTTGGCGGGAGGACAATGAGCAGTTCTTC
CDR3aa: CASSLGWREDNEQFF

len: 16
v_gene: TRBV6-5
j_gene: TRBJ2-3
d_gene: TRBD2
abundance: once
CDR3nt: TGTGCCAGCAGTTACTCCGGACTAGCGGCAACAGATACGCAGTATTTT
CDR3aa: CASSYSGLAATDTQYF

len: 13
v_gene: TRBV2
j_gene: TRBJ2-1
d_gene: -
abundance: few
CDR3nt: TGTGCCAGCACCCGCGGAGGGTCCAATGAGCAGTTCTTC
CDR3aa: CASTRGGSNEQFF

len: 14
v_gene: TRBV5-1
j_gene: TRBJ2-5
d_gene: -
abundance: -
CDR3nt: TGCGCCAGCAGCAACTCAGGGGCCCAAGAGACCCAGTACTTC
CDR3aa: CASSNSGAQETQYF

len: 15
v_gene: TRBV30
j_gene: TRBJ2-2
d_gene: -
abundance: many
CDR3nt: TGTGCCTGGAGCAGGCAGGGGTCGAACACCGGGGAGCTGTTTTTT
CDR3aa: CAWSRQGSNTGELFF

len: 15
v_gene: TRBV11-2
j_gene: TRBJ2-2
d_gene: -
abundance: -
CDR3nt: TGTGCCAGCAGCTTAGGGACCCTCTACACCGGGGAGCTGTTTTTT
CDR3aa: CASSLGTLYTGELFF

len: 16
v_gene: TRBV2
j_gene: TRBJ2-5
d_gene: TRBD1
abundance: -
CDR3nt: TGTGCCAGCAGTTGGGACAGGGGGCCAGGAGGGGAGACCCAGTACTTC
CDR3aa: CASSWDRGPGGETQYF

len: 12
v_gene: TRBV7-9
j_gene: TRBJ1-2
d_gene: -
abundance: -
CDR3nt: TGTGCCAGCAGCTTAGGGGGGCGCGGCTACACCTTC
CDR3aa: CASSLGGRGYTF

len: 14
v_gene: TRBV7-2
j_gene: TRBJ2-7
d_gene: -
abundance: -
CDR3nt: TGTGCCAGCAGCCAACGTGGCGGATCCTACGAGCAGTACTTC
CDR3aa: CASSQRGGSYEQYF

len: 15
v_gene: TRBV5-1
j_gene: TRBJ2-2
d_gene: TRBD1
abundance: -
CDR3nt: TGCGCCAGCAGCTACGGACAGGGGGCTCCCGGGGAGCTGTTTTTT
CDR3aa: CASSYGQGAPGELFF

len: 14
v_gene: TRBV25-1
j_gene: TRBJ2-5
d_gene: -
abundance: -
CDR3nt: TGTGCCAGCAGTGAATCGGGGGAACCAGAGACCCAGTACTTC
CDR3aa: CASSESGEPETQYF

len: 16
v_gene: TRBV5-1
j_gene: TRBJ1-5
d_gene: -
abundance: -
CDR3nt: TGCGCCAGCAGCCTTCTCCCGGGATTCAGCAATCAGCCCCAGCATTTT
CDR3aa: CASSLLPGFSNQPQHF

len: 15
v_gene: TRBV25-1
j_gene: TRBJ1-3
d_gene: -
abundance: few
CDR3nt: TGTGCCAGCAGTGAATCGGCCCCCCGGGGAAACACCATATATTTT
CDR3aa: CASSESAPRGNTIYF

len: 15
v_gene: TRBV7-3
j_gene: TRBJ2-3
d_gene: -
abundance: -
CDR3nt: TGTGCCAGCAGCTTAGGGATAACTAGCACAGATACGCAGTATTTT
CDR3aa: CASSLGITSTDTQYF

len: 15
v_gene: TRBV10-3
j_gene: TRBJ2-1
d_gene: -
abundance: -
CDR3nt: TGTGCCATCAGGCAGAGAATTTTCTCCTACAATGAGCAGTTCTTC
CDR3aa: CAIRQRIFSYNEQFF

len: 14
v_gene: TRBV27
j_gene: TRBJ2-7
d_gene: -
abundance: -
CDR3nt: TGTGCCAGCGGGGCGGGGTTGGGTTCCTACGAGCAGTACTTC
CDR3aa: CASGAGLGSYEQYF

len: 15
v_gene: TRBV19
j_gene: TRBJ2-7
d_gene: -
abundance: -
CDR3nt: TGTGCCAGTAGTGTCGCGGGGAGGTTTGACGACGAGCAGTACTTC
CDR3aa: CASSVAGRFDDEQYF

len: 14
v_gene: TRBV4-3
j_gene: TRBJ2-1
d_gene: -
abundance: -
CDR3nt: TGCGCCAGCAGCCAAGATAGACGGTCCAATGAGCAGTTCTTC
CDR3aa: CASSQDRRSNEQFF